This paragraph covers one T cell receptor beta chain sequence. Its antigen is not known. The CDR3 consists of 13 residues. V gave up 5 bases and J gave up 4 bases, with 12 bases separating them. Germline V gene data show CDR1 as SQVTM and CDR2 as ANQGSEA. This specimen comes from a study of T cells after yellow fever vaccination. Study-level background: Preparing low-cell-number fractions relied on SMART-Seq v4 Ultra Low Input. Overall study findings and caveats: Reappearance after the booster was observed for most primary-vaccination clones (96% CD4, about 90% CD8). Weaker, the secondary response peaked sooner, at day 5 versus 15.

The study made its TCR cDNA through 5'RACE template switching. That step introduced a universal primer site along with UMIs. TCRdb reprocessed the 5' RACE reads via MiXCR and lists one record per CDR3 protein. The sample yields approximately 600,000 distinct CDR3 sequences, 9% to 15% seen once. The sequencing used PBMCs, collected on the day of the yellow fever booster vaccination. This clonotype was obtained from a man between 25 and 39 years old who received the YFV17D yellow fever vaccine. The chain is built from TRBV29-1 and TRBJ1-5; D gene unclear. The CDR3 is CSVRAGSNQPQHF. CDR3 DNA: TGCAGCGTTCGCGCGGGGTCTAATCAGCCCCAGCATTTT.